This is a list of T cell receptor beta chains from one sample in a study of T cell responses to AZD1222 COVID-19 vaccine. Method: immunoSEQ multiplex PCR; TCRdb's copy keeps in-frame clones and lacks some. The repertoire holds about 150,000 clones, more than 90% seen once, with more than 1.3% in the top ten. The source was peripheral blood, collected 28 days after the second AZD1222 dose. These receptors were collected from an adult who received the AZD1222 COVID-19 vaccine. The CDR3 runs from the conserved cysteine through the conserved F or W. A D gene is named only where the DNA matches it firmly. Some rows mark clone size as missing; the rest say once, few, many or name a class of expanded clone.

>TRBJ1-2|NA|once|TRBV6-5
TGTGCCAGCACAGATGGATTCTATGGCTACACCTTC
CASTDGFYGYTF
>TRBJ2-5|NA|NA|TRBV3-1/TRBV3-2
TGTGCCAGCAGCCAAAGAAGGGCAGGGTCTCAGGAGACCCAGTACTTC
CASSQRRAGSQETQYF
>TRBJ1-6|NA|NA|TRBV6-1
TGTGCCAGCAGTGCGACAGGCCGCTCCTATAATTCACCCCTCCACTTT
CASSATGRSYNSPLHF
>TRBJ2-2|NA|NA|TRBV3-1/TRBV3-2
TGTGCCAGCAGCCCCCGGGACACTTCGAACACCGGGGAGCTGTTTTTT
CASSPRDTSNTGELFF
>TRBJ1-1|NA|NA|TRBV25-1
TGTGCCAGCAGCCCCTTAGGCATGGGTTTCACTGAAGCTTTCTTT
CASSPLGMGFTEAFF
>TRBJ1-6|NA|NA|TRBV7-2
TGTGCCAGCAGTCAAAGGGCAGGTCTAAATTCACCCCTCCACTTT
CASSQRAGLNSPLHF
>TRBJ1-5|NA|few|TRBV30
TGTGCCTGGAACCATTATAGCAATCAGCCCCAGCATTTT
CAWNHYSNQPQHF
>TRBJ1-1|NA|NA|TRBV27
TGTGCCAGCAGTTTGCAGGGCGGGGACACTGAAGCTTTCTTT
CASSLQGGDTEAFF
>TRBJ1-1|NA|NA|TRBV2
TGTGCCAGCAGTGATCCGCACACTGAAGCTTTCTTT
CASSDPHTEAFF
>TRBJ2-3|NA|NA|TRBV7-6
TGTGCCAGCAGCCCCCTCGACGGGAGCACAGATACGCAGTATTTT
CASSPLDGSTDTQYF
>TRBJ1-5|NA|NA|TRBV10-3
TGTGCCATCACCTGTGATCAGCCCCAGCATTTT
CAITCDQPQHF
>TRBJ2-2|NA|NA|TRBV28
TGTGCCAGCAGTCGGGGTCGGGGGCACGGGGAGCTGTTTTTT
CASSRGRGHGELFF
>TRBJ1-6|NA|NA|TRBV3-1/TRBV3-2
TGTGCCAGCAGCCTCCGGGACACCAATTCACCCCTCCACTTT
CASSLRDTNSPLHF
>TRBJ1-1|TRBD1|NA|TRBV18
TGTGCCAGCTCCCCGGACAGGTTTATGAACACTGAAGCTTTCTTT
CASSPDRFMNTEAFF
>TRBJ1-2|TRBD1|NA|TRBV10-3
TGTGCCATCAGTGAGTCGGCGACAGGGGGTTATGGCTACACCTTC
CAISESATGGYGYTF
>TRBJ2-7|TRBD2|NA|TRBV19
TGTGCCAGTAGCATCGGTGGACTAGCGGGAGTCGAGCAGTACTTC
CASSIGGLAGVEQYF